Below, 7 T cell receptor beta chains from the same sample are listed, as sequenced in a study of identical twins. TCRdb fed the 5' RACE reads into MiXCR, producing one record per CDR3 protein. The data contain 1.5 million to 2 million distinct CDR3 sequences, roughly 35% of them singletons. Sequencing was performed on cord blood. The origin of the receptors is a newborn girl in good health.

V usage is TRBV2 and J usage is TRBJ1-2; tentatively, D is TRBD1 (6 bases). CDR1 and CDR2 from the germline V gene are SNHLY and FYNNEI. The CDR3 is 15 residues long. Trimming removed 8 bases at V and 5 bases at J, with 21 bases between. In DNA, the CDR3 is TGTGCCAGCGCACAACCAAGGGGGGCTTGGTATGGCTACACCTTC. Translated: CASAQPRGAWYGYTF.

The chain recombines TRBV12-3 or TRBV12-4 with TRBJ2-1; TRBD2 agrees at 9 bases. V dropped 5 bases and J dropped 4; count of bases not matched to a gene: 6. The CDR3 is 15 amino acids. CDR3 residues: CASSARTSEYNEQFF. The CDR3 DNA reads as TGTGCCAGCAGTGCAAGGACTAGCGAGTACAATGAGCAGTTCTTC.

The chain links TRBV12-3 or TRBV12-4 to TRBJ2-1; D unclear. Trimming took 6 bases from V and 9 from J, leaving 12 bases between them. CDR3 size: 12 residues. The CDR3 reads CASRNIRGEQFF. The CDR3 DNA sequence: TGTGCCAGCAGGAATATCCGCGGTGAGCAGTTCTTC.

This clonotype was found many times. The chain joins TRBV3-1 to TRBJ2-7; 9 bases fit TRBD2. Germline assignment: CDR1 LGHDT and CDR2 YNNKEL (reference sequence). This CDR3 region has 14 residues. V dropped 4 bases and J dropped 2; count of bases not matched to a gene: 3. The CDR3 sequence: CASSLAGVTYEQYF. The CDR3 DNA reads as TGTGCCAGCAGCCTAGCGGGGGTGACCTACGAGCAGTACTTC.

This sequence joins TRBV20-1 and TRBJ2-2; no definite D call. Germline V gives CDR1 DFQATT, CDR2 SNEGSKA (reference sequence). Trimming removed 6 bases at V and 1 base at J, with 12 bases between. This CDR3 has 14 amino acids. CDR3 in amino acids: CSAEKNRNTGELFF. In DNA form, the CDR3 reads TGCAGTGCGGAAAAAAACAGGAACACCGGGGAGCTGTTTTTT.

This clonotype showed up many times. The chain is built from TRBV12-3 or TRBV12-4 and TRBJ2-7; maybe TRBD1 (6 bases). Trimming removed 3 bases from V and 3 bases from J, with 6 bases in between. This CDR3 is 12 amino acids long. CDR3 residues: CASSLGHYEQYF. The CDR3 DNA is TGTGCCAGCAGTTTGGGACACTACGAGCAGTACTTC.

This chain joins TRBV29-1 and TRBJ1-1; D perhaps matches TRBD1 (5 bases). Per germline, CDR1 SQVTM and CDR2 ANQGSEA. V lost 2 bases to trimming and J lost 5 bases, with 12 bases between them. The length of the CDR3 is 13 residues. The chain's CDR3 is CSVERGEGTEAFF. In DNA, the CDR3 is TGCAGCGTTGAAAGGGGAGAGGGGACTGAAGCTTTCTTT.